What follows is one TCR beta chain and its context. This sample is drawn from a study of blood T cell repertoires in COVID-19. Study overall: Acute-phase and convalescent COVID-19 samples originated in the United States, Italy and Spain. PBMCs, B-cell-depleted T cells, or T cells were the source of the cDNA or gDNA that made up the material.

In the authors' methods: Reference gene primer amplification in the assay estimated nucleated cell counts. Clones were sequenced by immunoSEQ multiplex PCR, and TCRdb holds only the in-frame ones, with some missing. V and J calls and clone size are given by that table; D and trimming were obtained from the DNA. The data hold about 200,000 clones, with roughly 82% observed a single time. The clonotype was recovered from a woman aged 55-69 years with COVID-19, enrolled during active disease. Source material: peripheral blood.

CDR3 nucleotide sequence: TGTGCCAGCAGCTCCGAACGGACTAGCGGGAGTTACGCCTACGAGCAGTACTTC. The encoded protein is CASSSERTSGSYAYEQYF. The V call is TRBV7-2, the J call TRBJ2-7, with 13 bases that match TRBD2. Germline V gene sequence: CDR1 SGHTA, CDR2 FQGNSA. The CDR3 length is 18 residues. V was clipped by 4 bases and J by 2 bases; unmatched bases: 11.